The present TCR beta chain was sequenced within a study of T-cell reconstitution after alpha-beta-depleted transplantation in children. Molecular barcoding with unique molecular identifiers was used for the TCRbeta library. MiXCR, run by TCRdb on the PCR reads, gives a single entry per CDR3 protein. The data contain about 460,000 distinct CDR3 sequences, about 10% of them singletons. This clonotype was detected ten times or more. Its antigen remains unidentified. Study findings and constraints: The high TCRbeta diversity at day 60 in some patients came from surviving recipient T cells and thymic progenitors. By one year post-transplant, T-cell counts and diversity largely arose from T cells that were newly produced. Several hundred expanded graft clones reportedly supplied alpha-beta T cells about two months after transplant.

Germline assignment: CDR1 SQVTM and CDR2 ANQGSEA. Trimming stripped 3 bases from V and 4 bases from J, with 15 bases between. This CDR3 is built from 14 residues. This chain uses TRBV29-1 with TRBJ1-2, with D unresolved. The sequencing used PBMCs, collected before TCRalphabeta/CD19-depleted stem cell transplant. This receptor was identified in a child aged 2-15 years with inherited bone marrow failure, due to receive a stem cell transplant. The CDR3 DNA sequence: TGCAGCGTTGAGTTCATGCTCGAACCCTATGGCTACACCTTC. Its translation is CSVEFMLEPYGYTF.